The clone carrying this T cell receptor (beta chain) showed up just a few times. From the RT-PCR reads, TCRdb called clonotypes with MiXCR, one entry per CDR3 protein. The repertoire holds a few hundred thousand distinct CDR3 sequences, with 12% to 15% as singletons. Trimming removed 3 bases from V and 0 bases from J; junction bases left unmatched: 7. Germline CDR1 is LGHNA and CDR2 is YSLEER. CDR3 size: 17 residues. The sample originates from a study of response to subunit inactivated influenza vaccine. The gene calls are TRBV4-3 and TRBJ2-1; the match to TRBD1 covers 8 bases. Sequenced material: PBMCs from blood, taken about 12 days after vaccination. The clonotype originates from a man in his forties or fifties who received an inactivated influenza vaccine. CDR3 nucleotides: TGCGCCAGCAGCCACATAAACAGGGGGAGCTCCTACAATGAGCAGTTCTTC. This encodes CASSHINRGSSYNEQFF.